This entry lists 30 T cell receptor beta chains sequenced from one sample in a study of identical twins. TCRdb itself ran the 5' RACE reads through MiXCR, one entry per CDR3 protein. The sample includes some 690,000 distinct CDR3 sequences, around 21% of them seen just once. The sample also formed part of further work on T cells expressing NK-cell markers.

Sample: PBMCs. The receptors were sampled from a woman younger than 35 in good health.

The chain joins TRBV6-5 to TRBJ2-7; tentative D call: TRBD2 (6 bases). Per the germline V gene, CDR1 is MNHEY and CDR2 is SVGAGI. V lost 4 bases and J lost 8, with 21 bases in between. The CDR3 is 15 residues long. In DNA, the CDR3 is TGTGCCAGCAGTTCCCCGACCGGGACTGGCTATCAGCAGTACTTC. It yields the protein CASSSPTGTGYQQYF.

This clonotype was counted between two and nine times. The chain employs TRBV7-9 and TRBJ2-1; unclear D gene. Trimming removed 3 bases from V and 9 bases from J, with 6 bases in between. Germline V lookup: CDR1 SEHNR, CDR2 FQNEAQ (reference sequence). This CDR3 has 11 amino acids. The CDR3 here is CASSFQSEQFF. The CDR3 region has the DNA TGTGCCAGCAGCTTTCAGAGTGAGCAGTTCTTC.

V gene TRBV20-1 combines with J gene TRBJ2-2; D is tentatively TRBD1 or TRBD2 (5 bases each). Trimming removed 6 bases from V and 1 base from J, with 12 bases in between. CDR3 length: 14 amino acids. Germline V gene lookup returns CDR1 DFQATT and CDR2 SNEGSKA (reference sequence). Here the CDR3 reads CSAKGTRNTGELFF. DNA of the CDR3: TGCAGTGCCAAGGGGACGAGGAACACCGGGGAGCTGTTTTTT.

The V gene is TRBV7-8, the J gene TRBJ2-1, with D uncertain. In germline, CDR1 is SGHVS, CDR2 FQNEAQ. Trimming pared 10 bases from V and 11 bases from J, leaving 21 bases between. This CDR3 contains 13 residues. The CDR3: CATRAGINQKQFF. The CDR3 coding sequence is TGTGCCACGCGAGCAGGAATAAACCAGAAGCAGTTCTTC. Together with reference TRBV7-8 and TRBJ2-1, the CDR3 gives the full variable domain: GAGVSQSPRYKVAKRGQDVALRCDPISGHVSLFWYQQALGQGPEFLTYFQNEAQLDKSGLPSDRFFAERPEGSVSTLKIQRTQQEDSAVYLCATRAGINQKQFFGPGTRLTVL.

This chain links TRBV6-1 with TRBJ2-7; TRBD1 matches at 8 bases. The CDR3 is 15 amino acids. The trim removed 5 bases at V and 9 bases at J, leaving 15 bases unmatched. The V gene's germline CDR1 is MNHNS and CDR2 SASEGT. The CDR3 sequence is CASSRVAGGASGQYF. As DNA, the CDR3 is TGTGCCAGCAGTAGGGTGGCAGGGGGCGCGTCGGGGCAGTACTTC.

This clonotype was found a few times. The chain combines TRBV10-3 with TRBJ2-1; TRBD2 aligns across 11 bases. Trimming removed 0 bases from V and 10 bases from J; junction bases left unmatched: 5. The CDR3 is made up of 15 amino acids. Looked up from germline, CDR1 is ENHRY and CDR2 is SYGVKD. The CDR3 DNA reads TGTGCCATCAGTGAGTCCACTAGCGGGAGCGGAGAGCAGTTCTTC. It translates to CAISESTSGSGEQFF.

The table lists this clonotype with many counts. This rearrangement joins TRBV12-3 or TRBV12-4 to TRBJ2-6, with 7 bases lining up with TRBD2. The length of the CDR3 is 15 residues. The trim removed 5 bases at V and 6 bases at J, leaving 7 bases unmatched. CDR3 nucleotides: TGTGCCAGCAGTCCCCAAGCGGGGATGGCCAACGTCCTGACTTTC. Protein sequence: CASSPQAGMANVLTF.

This clonotype was observed a few times. V and J are TRBV11-2 and TRBJ1-1; D unclear. Germline lookup yields CDR1 SGHAT and CDR2 FQNNGV. The length of the CDR3 is 15 residues. Trimming stripped 1 base from V and 0 bases from J, with 9 bases between. The CDR3 nucleotides read TGTGCCAGCAGCTTAGCGCGGCTGATGAACACTGAAGCTTTCTTT. Its translation is CASSLARLMNTEAFF. The entire variable domain, with the rest obtained from reference TRBV11-2 and TRBJ1-1, is as follows: EAGVAQSPRYKIIEKRQSVAFWCNPISGHATLYWYQQILGQGPKLLIQFQNNGVVDDSQLPKDRFSAERLKGVDSTLKIQPAKLEDSAVYLCASSLARLMNTEAFFGQGTRLTVV.

V gene TRBV12-3 or TRBV12-4 combines with J gene TRBJ1-5; D is perhaps TRBD1 (5 bases). The V and J ends lost 6 bases and 8 bases respectively, with 17 bases between them. This CDR3 is 14 amino acids long. The CDR3 DNA follows: TGTGCCAGCAGCCCGGACACCGGCGGGGAGCCCCAGCATTTT. Encoded protein: CASSPDTGGEPQHF.

The V and J genes are TRBV6-5 and TRBJ1-1; D remains unclear. The CDR3 loop spans 14 amino acids. CDR1 is MNHEY and CDR2 is SVGAGI in the germline V gene. Trimming removed 2 bases at V and 1 base at J, with 8 bases between. The CDR3 loop reads CASSYGRRNTEAFF. DNA for the CDR3: TGTGCCAGCAGTTACGGACGGAGGAACACTGAAGCTTTCTTT.

The V gene is TRBV7-7, the J gene TRBJ2-1; TRBD2 might be the D (5 bases). Germline V gene sequence: CDR1 SSHAT, CDR2 FNYEAQ (reference sequence). The CDR3 has 13 amino acids. V was pared by 2 bases and J by 9 bases, with 11 bases between. The CDR3 spells CASSLTGSGEQFF. As DNA, the CDR3 is TGTGCCAGCAGCTTAACGGGGAGTGGTGAGCAGTTCTTC.

This clonotype has just a few counts. The chain couples TRBV4-1 to TRBJ1-1; D unclear. The CDR3 consists of 13 residues. The germline gives CDR1 MGHRA, CDR2 YSYEKL. Trimming stripped 0 bases from V and 4 bases from J, with 6 bases between. CDR3 amino acids: CASSQDWSTEAFF. The CDR3 nucleotides are TGCGCCAGCAGCCAAGATTGGAGCACTGAAGCTTTCTTT.

The rearrangement joins TRBV6-1 to TRBJ2-2; a weak D match, TRBD1 (6 bases). V lost 6 bases, J lost 4 bases, and 15 bases lay in between. CDR3 length: 15 amino acids. Germline V gene data show CDR1 as MNHNS and CDR2 as SASEGT. Here the CDR3 reads CASRNRDVGTGELFF. The CDR3 bases are TGTGCCAGCAGAAACAGGGACGTCGGCACCGGGGAGCTGTTTTTT.

This clonotype showed up just a few times. The chain uses TRBV5-1 and TRBJ2-5; no clear D gene. Trimming pared 7 bases from V and 5 bases from J, leaving 12 bases between. The CDR3 consists of 12 residues. Germline CDR1 SGHRS, CDR2 YFSETQ. The DNA of the CDR3 is TGCGCCAGCGGTTGGGAAACGGAGACCCAGTACTTC. Amino acid sequence: CASGWETETQYF. Together with reference TRBV5-1 and TRBJ2-5, the CDR3 gives the full variable domain: KAGVTQTPRYLIKTRGQQVTLSCSPISGHRSVSWYQQTPGQGLQFLFEYFSETQRNKGNFPGRFSGRQFSNSRSEMNVSTLELGDSALYLCASGWETETQYFGPGTRLLVL.

This clonotype was seen more than once but under ten times. This chain links TRBV12-3 or TRBV12-4 with TRBJ2-1; the match to TRBD2 covers 13 bases. The CDR3 is made up of 17 amino acids. V lost 7 bases and J lost 4; bases outside the gene matches: 10. The CDR3 protein is CASTGTSGVGNYNEQFF. The DNA of the CDR3 is TGTGCCAGCACCGGGACTAGCGGGGTAGGAAATTACAATGAGCAGTTCTTC.

J is TRBJ2-3 and V is TRBV20-1; possibly TRBD2 for D (5 bases). The CDR3 totals 14 residues. With 6 bases removed from V and 3 bases from J, the gap between germline ends came to 16 bases. Per the germline V gene, CDR1 is DFQATT and CDR2 is SNEGSKA (reference sequence). The CDR3 nucleotides read TGCAGTGCCCAGATAAGCGGTTCGACAGATACGCAGTATTTT. It encodes CSAQISGSTDTQYF.

This clonotype was picked up a small number of times. This sequence joins TRBV20-1 and TRBJ2-7, with TRBD2 matching 8 bases. The germline V gene encodes CDR1 DFQATT and CDR2 SNEGSKA (reference sequence). The CDR3 runs 14 residues. Losses at the gene ends were 4 bases for V and 5 bases for J; bases not matched to a gene: 10. CDR3 amino acids: CSATPPGGVDEQYF. CDR3 nucleotides: TGCAGTGCTACCCCCCCGGGAGGGGTGGACGAGCAGTACTTC.

The chain couples TRBV2 to TRBJ2-3; 11 bases are a match to TRBD2. This CDR3 is 15 amino acids long. The V gene end was trimmed by 6 bases and the J gene end by 5 bases; junction bases not matched to a gene: 7. Germline V gene data show CDR1 as SNHLY and CDR2 as FYNNEI. DNA for the CDR3: TGTGCCAGCAGGGGGACTAGCGGCCCCCTAGATACGCAGTATTTT. Its protein is CASRGTSGPLDTQYF.

The V call is TRBV11-3, the J call TRBJ2-3; 12 nucleotides align to TRBD2. From germline, CDR1 is SGHNT and CDR2 YENEEA. The ends lost 7 bases at V and 4 bases at J; junction bases unmatched: 6. The CDR3 has 15 amino acids. The CDR3 sequence: CASNPSGGAPDTQYF. CDR3 sequence (DNA): TGTGCCAGCAATCCTAGCGGGGGGGCACCAGATACGCAGTATTTT.

The V and J genes are TRBV5-6 and TRBJ2-3, with 8 nucleotides matching TRBD1. The CDR3 is 11 residues long. In germline, CDR1 is SGHDT, CDR2 YYEEEE. After removal of 5 bases from V and 10 bases from J, the junction contained 3 bases not matched to a gene. The CDR3 DNA follows: TGTGCCAGCAGACGACAGGGGTCGCAGTATTTT. It yields the protein CASRRQGSQYF.

The chain links TRBV12-3 or TRBV12-4 to TRBJ2-3; 9 bases line up with TRBD2. Germline trimming cut 5 bases from V and 6 bases from J; bases unmatched to any gene: 9. The CDR3 is made up of 15 amino acids. The CDR3 loop is CASSGLAGSPDTQYF. The CDR3 DNA follows: TGTGCCAGCAGTGGTCTAGCGGGGTCCCCGGATACGCAGTATTTT.

The V gene is TRBV7-9, the J gene TRBJ1-3; the D gene is possibly TRBD1 (5 bases). This CDR3 has 15 amino acids. The V gene's germline CDR1 is SEHNR and CDR2 FQNEAQ (reference sequence). Trimming took off 4 bases at V and 3 bases at J, with 13 bases between the two ends. The CDR3 sequence is CASSSGARHGNTIYF. In nucleotides, the CDR3 is TGTGCCAGCAGCTCCGGGGCGAGGCATGGAAACACCATATATTTT.

The V gene is TRBV6-5, the J gene TRBJ1-1; D not resolved. The CDR3 runs 13 residues. V lost 0 bases and J 10 bases, leaving 12 bases between the germline ends. The germline V gene encodes CDR1 MNHEY and CDR2 SVGAGI. The CDR3 loop reads CASSYSMRVVAFF. CDR3 nucleotides: TGTGCCAGCAGTTACTCGATGAGGGTGGTAGCTTTCTTT.

This clonotype was observed a handful of times. This chain connects TRBV30 to TRBJ1-1; D gene uncertain. The germline V gene has CDR1 GTSNPN and CDR2 SVGIG (reference sequence). Between the trimmed V and J ends, which lost 2 bases and 5 bases, there was a span of 12 bases. CDR3 length: 13 amino acids. The CDR3 here is CAWSSGLGTEAFF. Here the CDR3 DNA reads TGTGCCTGGAGTAGCGGGCTTGGTACTGAAGCTTTCTTT.

This clonotype occurred a few times. The CDR3 DNA sequence: TGTGCCAGCAGCTCCGAGACTAGCGGGAGCTCCTACGAGCAGTACTTC. This sequence encodes CASSSETSGSSYEQYF. This rearrangement joins TRBV7-6 to TRBJ2-7; 12 bases are a match to TRBD2. Germline assignment: CDR1 SGHVS and CDR2 FNYEAQ. Trimming cost V 4 bases and J 0 bases; bases outside gene matches: 4. The CDR3 length is 16 residues.

This sequence joins TRBV7-9 and TRBJ2-1; D ambiguous. The CDR3 has 11 residues. From germline, CDR1 is SEHNR and CDR2 FQNEAQ (reference sequence). Trimming stripped 2 bases from V and 15 bases from J, with 11 bases between. The CDR3 bases are TGTGCCAGCAGCTTAACCTCCGACCGGTTCTTC. Its translation: CASSLTSDRFF.

This clonotype showed up just a few times. The CDR3 protein is CASSLEQVGMDTEAFF. The DNA of the CDR3 is TGCGCCAGCAGCTTGGAACAGGTTGGCATGGACACTGAAGCTTTCTTT. The V gene is TRBV5-1, the J gene TRBJ1-1, with a weak D call TRBD1 (5 bases). This CDR3 has 16 amino acids. The germline CDR1 and CDR2 sequences are SGHRS and YFSETQ. The germline V and J ends were trimmed by 0 bases and 3 bases, with 15 bases remaining between them.

At least ten counts were recorded for this clonotype. J is TRBJ2-1 and V is TRBV25-1; D not resolved. CDR3 length equals 13 residues. V lost 2 bases to trimming and J lost 7 bases, with 9 bases between them. Germline CDR1 reads MGHDK; CDR2 reads SYGVNS. The CDR3 sequence is CASSEARINEQFF. The CDR3 DNA sequence: TGTGCCAGCAGTGAAGCCAGGATAAATGAGCAGTTCTTC.

The rearrangement links TRBV5-1 to TRBJ2-5; tentatively, D is TRBD1 (5 bases). Germline V gene lookup returns CDR1 SGHRS and CDR2 YFSETQ. The V end was cut by 2 bases, the J end by 4 bases, with 12 bases between. CDR3 size: 14 residues. CDR3 bases: TGCGCCAGCAGCTTCGAACCAGGGTTAGAGACCCAGTACTTC. Translating gives CASSFEPGLETQYF.

The chain combines TRBV11-2 with TRBJ2-1; 10 positions agree with TRBD2. CDR1 and CDR2 from the germline V gene are SGHAT and FQNNGV. V was clipped by 6 bases and J by 7 bases; unmatched bases: 9. This CDR3 is built from 15 residues. The CDR3 reads CASSHGLAVENEQFF. CDR3 DNA: TGTGCCAGCAGTCACGGACTAGCGGTAGAAAATGAGCAGTTCTTC.